The 30 T cell receptor beta chains in this list originate from one sample, sequenced in a study of shared clonotypes between healthy human individuals. Libraries were prepared by immunoSEQ multiplex PCR; TCRdb keeps only in-frame clonotypes and omits some of them. The data show roughly 1 million clones, 65% to 75% seen once. The sample was memory CD4+ T cells sorted from blood. Documented subset: CD45RA-negative fraction. These receptors came from a man aged 18 to 30 in good health.

In its sample, this clone was seen a few times. The gene calls are TRBV28 and TRBJ2-5; D remains ambiguous. CDR3 length equals 15 residues. The germline V gene encodes CDR1 MDHEN and CDR2 SYDVKM. V lost 3 bases and J 0 bases, leaving 11 bases between the germline ends. CDR3 sequence reads: CASSFRAKYQETQYF. The CDR3 bases are TGTGCCAGCAGTTTCCGGGCTAAGTACCAAGAGACCCAGTACTTC. Based on the CDR3 plus reference TRBV28 and TRBJ2-5, the full variable domain is DVKVTQSSRYLVKRTGEKVFLECVQDMDHENMFWYRQDPGLGLRLIYFSYDVKMKEKGDIPEGYSVSREKKERFSLILESASTNQTSMYLCASSFRAKYQETQYFGPGTRLLVL.

V gene TRBV7-9 combines with J gene TRBJ2-2; TRBD1 agrees at 7 bases. The CDR3 has 15 residues. Losses at the gene ends were 1 base for V and 3 bases for J; bases not matched to a gene: 2. The germline V gene has CDR1 SEHNR and CDR2 FQNEAQ (reference sequence). DNA of the CDR3: TGTGCCAGCAGCTTAGGAGGGGGCGACACCGGGGAGCTGTTTTTT. It is translated as CASSLGGGDTGELFF.

This chain links TRBV7-8 with TRBJ2-7; 10 bases match TRBD2. With V trimmed by 1 base and J by 6 bases, 0 bases remained unmatched. This CDR3 comprises 13 residues. Germline V gene sequence: CDR1 SGHVS, CDR2 FQNEAQ. The CDR3 region is CASSLGTSGEQYF. For the CDR3, the DNA is TGTGCCAGCAGCTTAGGGACTAGCGGCGAGCAGTACTTC.

V usage is TRBV10-3 and J usage is TRBJ1-1; D possibly corresponds to TRBD1 (5 bases). Germline CDR1 and CDR2: ENHRY and SYGVKD. V dropped 6 bases and J dropped 5 bases, with 22 bases sitting between them. The length of the CDR3 is 16 residues. DNA for the CDR3: TGTGCCATCAGCAAGACGGGACGTTCCGGGGGGACTGAAGCTTTCTTT. Protein sequence: CAISKTGRSGGTEAFF.

The V gene is TRBV6-1, the J gene TRBJ2-5, with 7 bases matching TRBD2. The germline V gene encodes CDR1 MNHNS and CDR2 SASEGT. V was clipped by 0 bases and J by 5 bases; unmatched bases: 3. The CDR3 totals 14 residues. DNA for the CDR3: TGTGCCAGCAGTGAAGCGGGGGGGTACGAGACCCAGTACTTC. This codes for CASSEAGGYETQYF.

Here the CDR3 reads CASSLRAAGTEAFF. The DNA for the CDR3 is TGCGCCAGCAGCCTTCGAGCTGCTGGCACTGAAGCTTTCTTT. The chain carries TRBV5-1 and TRBJ1-1, with unresolved D. The CDR3 sequence is 14 residues long. The V gene lost 4 bases and the J gene lost 4 bases, with 14 bases spanning the gap. Per the germline V gene, CDR1 is SGHRS and CDR2 is YFSETQ.

V gene TRBV12-5 combines with J gene TRBJ2-3, with D uncertain. Per the germline V gene, CDR1 is LGHNT and CDR2 is FRNRAP. CDR3 length: 12 amino acids. Trimming left V 1 base short and J 4 bases short, with 3 bases between. The DNA for the CDR3 is TGTGCTAGTGGTTTGGATGCAGATACGCAGTATTTT. This sequence encodes CASGLDADTQYF.

This clone was seen just once. The J gene is TRBJ2-3, the V gene TRBV5-5, with D perhaps TRBD1 (6 bases). Trimming pared 5 bases from V and 1 base from J, leaving 11 bases between. CDR3 size: 14 residues. Per germline, CDR1 SGHKS and CDR2 YYEKEE (reference sequence). The CDR3 loop is CASRLDRRTDTQYF. CDR3 bases: TGTGCCAGCAGACTGGACAGACGCACAGATACGCAGTATTTT.

This sequence joins TRBV15 and TRBJ1-2; D unresolved. Trimming removed 1 base from V and 2 bases from J, with 5 bases in between. This CDR3 is built from 13 residues. Looked up from germline, CDR1 is LNHNV and CDR2 is YYDKDF (reference sequence). The CDR3 bases are TGTGCCACCAGCAGAGCCGAAAACTATGGCTACACCTTC. Protein product: CATSRAENYGYTF.

As regards this clone: In the same sample, other DNA sequences code for this CDR3. The chain links TRBV6-5 to TRBJ1-3; D might be TRBD1 (5 bases). The CDR3 runs 13 residues. Germline V gives CDR1 MNHEY, CDR2 SVGAGI. The V end lost 5 bases, the J end lost 4 bases, and 9 bases lay between the germline ends. DNA of the CDR3: TGTGCCAGCAGTCTATCAGGGGGAAACACCATATATTTT. Amino acid sequence: CASSLSGGNTIYF.

The CDR3 here is CSAGSAAGYTF. CDR3 bases: TGCAGTGCGGGCTCCGCGGCTGGCTACACCTTC. The J gene is TRBJ1-2, the V gene TRBV20-1; D gene uncertain. The V and J ends lost 6 bases and 7 bases respectively, with 12 bases between them. The length of the CDR3 is 11 residues. Per the germline V gene, CDR1 is DFQATT and CDR2 is SNEGSKA (reference sequence).

The CDR3 here is CASRISGNTGELFF. The DNA for the CDR3 is TGTGCCAGCAGAATTAGCGGGAACACCGGGGAGCTGTTTTTT. The V and J genes are TRBV5-4 and TRBJ2-2; tentative D call: TRBD2 (6 bases). Germline CDR1 is SGHNT and CDR2 is YYREEE (reference sequence). The germline V and J ends were trimmed by 5 bases and 1 base, with 9 bases remaining between them. CDR3 size: 14 residues.

The chain is built from TRBV6-6 and TRBJ2-7, with D possibly being TRBD2 (5 bases). V was cut by 4 bases and J by 3 bases, with 16 bases left in between. Germline CDR1 MNHNY, CDR2 SVGAGI (reference sequence). The CDR3 totals 15 residues. CDR3 sequence reads: CASSSEGGSYYEQYF. CDR3 sequence (DNA): TGTGCCAGCAGTTCAGAGGGCGGGTCCTACTACGAGCAGTACTTC.

This sequence joins TRBV6-5 and TRBJ1-2; TRBD1 aligns across 8 bases. In germline, CDR1 is MNHEY, CDR2 SVGAGI. CDR3 length: 16 amino acids. V gave up 2 bases and J gave up 4 bases; unmatched junction bases: 9. CDR3 sequence (DNA): TGTGCCAGCAGTTACCCGGGACAGGTTATCCGCTATGGCTACACCTTC. Its protein is CASSYPGQVIRYGYTF.

The chain uses TRBV19 and TRBJ1-2; no definite D call. Germline V lookup: CDR1 LNHDA, CDR2 SQIVND (reference sequence). The CDR3 sequence is 13 residues long. V was clipped by 3 bases and J by 5 bases, with 10 bases between them. The CDR3 loop reads CASSISGEYGYTF. CDR3 in DNA: TGTGCCAGTAGTATTAGTGGGGAGTATGGCTACACCTTC.

V usage is TRBV10-3 and J usage is TRBJ1-1, with D maybe TRBD1 (6 bases). The CDR3 contains 14 residues. Germline V gives CDR1 ENHRY, CDR2 SYGVKD. Trimming removed 10 bases from V and 5 bases from J, with 20 bases in between. The DNA for the CDR3 is TGTGCCACCACCGGGACAAGCTCTATGACTGAAGCTTTCTTT. Translated, it gives CATTGTSSMTEAFF.

This sequence joins TRBV7-9 and TRBJ2-1, with TRBD2 as a possible D gene (6 bases). V lost 3 bases to trimming and J lost 8 bases, with 14 bases between them. Germline CDR1 and CDR2: SEHNR and FQNEAQ (reference sequence). The CDR3 sequence is 14 residues long. The CDR3, as DNA: TGTGCCAGCAGCTTCGGCGGGAAAATCGATGAGCAGTTCTTC. Encoded protein: CASSFGGKIDEQFF.

This chain joins TRBV30 and TRBJ1-1, with D possibly matching TRBD1 (5 bases). Trimming stripped 6 bases from V and 0 bases from J, with 11 bases between. Germline V gene sequence: CDR1 GTSNPN, CDR2 SVGIG (reference sequence). The CDR3 spans 13 residues. CDR3 coding DNA: TGTGCCTGTGGTTTGGGGGTGAACACTGAAGCTTTCTTT. It translates to CACGLGVNTEAFF.

The chain joins TRBV19 to TRBJ2-2, with 8 bases lining up with TRBD1. V shed 8 bases and J 1 base; nucleotides not matched to a gene: 9. The germline gives CDR1 LNHDA, CDR2 SQIVND (reference sequence). CDR3 length: 16 amino acids. CDR3: CASGLLGTGNTGELFF. The CDR3 region has the DNA TGTGCCAGTGGTCTACTCGGGACAGGGAACACCGGGGAGCTGTTTTTT.

This rearrangement joins TRBV29-1 to TRBJ2-1; D is perhaps TRBD2 (7 bases). V lost 4 bases to trimming and J lost 6 bases, with 10 bases between them. The germline V gene has CDR1 SQVTM and CDR2 ANQGSEA. This CDR3 is built from 12 residues. DNA of the CDR3: TGCAGCGTTGTAGGGGGGGCCAATGAGCAGTTCTTC. It codes for CSVVGGANEQFF.

This clone has only a few counts. The V call is TRBV30, the J call TRBJ2-3; perhaps TRBD2 as D (5 bases). Germline values: CDR1 GTSNPN, CDR2 SVGIG (reference sequence). The CDR3 is 16 amino acids. The V end lost 6 bases, the J end lost 3 bases, and 22 bases lay between the germline ends. The CDR3 protein is CACSWGVGGGTDTQYF. CDR3 DNA sequence: TGTGCCTGTTCTTGGGGAGTAGGAGGAGGTACAGATACGCAGTATTTT.

This clone was seen only a few times. This sequence joins TRBV2 and TRBJ2-7; D call uncertain. The V gene lost 6 bases and the J gene lost 1 base, with 13 bases spanning the gap. Germline CDR1 is SNHLY and CDR2 is FYNNEI. The CDR3 covers 14 residues. This CDR3 is CASRIEAGSYEQYF. The DNA of the CDR3 is TGTGCCAGCAGAATTGAGGCAGGATCCTACGAGCAGTACTTC.

Concerning this clone itself: This sample also contains other DNA sequences that code for the same CDR3. The chain couples TRBV6-5 to TRBJ1-5, with D possibly being TRBD1 (5 bases). The V end lost 6 bases, the J end lost 3 bases, and 9 bases lay between the germline ends. CDR1 is MNHEY and CDR2 is SVGAGI in the germline V gene. The CDR3 extends over 13 amino acids. The CDR3 DNA sequence: TGTGCCAGCAGGAGGGACTCCAATCAGCCCCAGCATTTT. This codes for CASRRDSNQPQHF.

For the CDR3, the DNA is TGTGCCAGCAACCCGACTAGCGGGATCTCCTACGAGCAGTACTTC. Translated: CASNPTSGISYEQYF. The V call is TRBV6-5, the J call TRBJ2-7; TRBD2 matches at 11 bases. Germline lookup yields CDR1 MNHEY and CDR2 SVGAGI. J was trimmed by 0 bases and V by 7 bases; bases with no gene match: 5. This CDR3 is 15 amino acids long.

This clone has a single count. The chain recombines TRBV7-6 with TRBJ2-7; TRBD2 matches 9 bases. The length of the CDR3 is 16 residues. CDR1 and CDR2 from the germline V gene are SGHVS and FNYEAQ. V was pared by 1 base and J by 3 bases, with 7 bases of the junction left unmatched. CDR3 bases: TGTGCCAGCAGCTTAGGTTCAAGCGGGGGGCTCTACGAGCAGTACTTC. Translated, it gives CASSLGSSGGLYEQYF.

The chain links TRBV4-3 to TRBJ2-2; 8 bases line up with TRBD1. Germline-derived CDR1 and CDR2 are LGHNA and YSLEER. V lost 2 bases, J lost 6 bases, and 5 bases stayed unmatched. This CDR3 spans 15 amino acids. CDR3 sequence: CASSQPDRGSGELFF. CDR3 DNA sequence: TGCGCCAGCAGCCAACCTGACAGGGGATCCGGGGAGCTGTTTTTT.

With respect to this clone: In the same sample, other DNA sequences code for this CDR3. The chain links TRBV2 to TRBJ2-3; no firm D call. CDR3 length: 11 amino acids. CDR1 is SNHLY and CDR2 is FYNNEI in the germline V gene. V was shortened by 7 bases and J by 3 bases, with 5 bases between the two germline ends. The DNA for the CDR3 is TGTGCCAGCACTCTGACAGATACGCAGTATTTT. It codes for CASTLTDTQYF. Together with reference TRBV2 and TRBJ2-3, the CDR3 gives the full variable domain: EPEVTQTPSHQVTQMGQEVILRCVPISNHLYFYWYRQILGQKVEFLVSFYNNEISEKSEIFDDQFSVERPDGSNFTLKIRSTKLEDSAMYFCASTLTDTQYFGPGTRLTVL.

A few counts support this clone. The V gene is TRBV2, the J gene TRBJ1-1, with a tentative D call TRBD1 (5 bases). V was shortened by 5 bases and J by 1 base, with 14 bases between the two germline ends. The length of the CDR3 is 15 residues. Germline lookup yields CDR1 SNHLY and CDR2 FYNNEI. Written as DNA, the CDR3 is TGTGCCAGCAGTCCCACCCAAACAGGGAACACTGAAGCTTTCTTT. Amino acids: CASSPTQTGNTEAFF.

The chain has TRBV6-1 and TRBJ2-7, with D possibly matching TRBD1 (6 bases). The length of the CDR3 is 12 residues. V was trimmed by 7 bases and J by 3 bases, leaving 10 bases between them. Germline CDR1 is MNHNS and CDR2 is SASEGT. Here the CDR3 DNA reads TGTGCCAGCATGGGACAAATCTACGAGCAGTACTTC. Translating gives CASMGQIYEQYF.

This clone was found once. The chain has TRBV12-5 and TRBJ2-7; 10 positions match TRBD1. The CDR3 has 15 amino acids. Looked up from germline, CDR1 is LGHNT and CDR2 is FRNRAP. With V trimmed by 7 bases and J by 2 bases, 8 bases remained unmatched. DNA of the CDR3: TGTGCTAGTGCCACTGGGGGGACAGGGGCCTACGAGCAGTACTTC. It encodes CASATGGTGAYEQYF.